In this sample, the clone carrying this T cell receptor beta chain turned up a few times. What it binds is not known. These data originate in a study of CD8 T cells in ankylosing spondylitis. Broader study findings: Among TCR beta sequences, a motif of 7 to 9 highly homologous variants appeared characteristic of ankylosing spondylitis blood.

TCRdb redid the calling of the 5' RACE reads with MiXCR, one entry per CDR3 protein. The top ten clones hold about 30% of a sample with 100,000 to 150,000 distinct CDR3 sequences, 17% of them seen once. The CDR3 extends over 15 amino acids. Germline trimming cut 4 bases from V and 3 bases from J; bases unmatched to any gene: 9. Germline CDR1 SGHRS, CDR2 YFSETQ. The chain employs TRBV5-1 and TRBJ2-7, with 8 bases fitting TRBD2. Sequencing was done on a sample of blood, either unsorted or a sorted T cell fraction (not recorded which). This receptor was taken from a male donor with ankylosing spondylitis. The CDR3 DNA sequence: TGCGCCAGCAGCCCGGGGGCGGGAGGTTACTACGAGCAGTACTTC. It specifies CASSPGAGGYYEQYF.